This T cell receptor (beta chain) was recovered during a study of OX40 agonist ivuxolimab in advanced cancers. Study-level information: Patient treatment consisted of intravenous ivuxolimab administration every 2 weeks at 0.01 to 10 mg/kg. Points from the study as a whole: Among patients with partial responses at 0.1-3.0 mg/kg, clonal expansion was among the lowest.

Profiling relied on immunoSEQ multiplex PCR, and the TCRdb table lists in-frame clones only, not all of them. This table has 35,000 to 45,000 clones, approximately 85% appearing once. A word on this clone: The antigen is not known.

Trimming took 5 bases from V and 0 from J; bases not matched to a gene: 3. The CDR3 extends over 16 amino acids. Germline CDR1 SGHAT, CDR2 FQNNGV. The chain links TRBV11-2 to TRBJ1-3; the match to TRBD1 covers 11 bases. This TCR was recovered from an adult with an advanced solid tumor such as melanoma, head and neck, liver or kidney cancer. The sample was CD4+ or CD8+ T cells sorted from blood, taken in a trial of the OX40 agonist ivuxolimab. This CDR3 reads CASSKGTGGSGNTIYF. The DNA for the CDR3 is TGTGCCAGCAGCAAAGGGACAGGGGGCTCTGGAAACACCATATATTTT.